Presented here are 8 T cell receptor beta chains from one specimen sequenced in a study of T cell repertoires in cytomegalovirus infection. TCRdb ran MiXCR on the reads and lists one entry per CDR3 protein. Seen here are approximately 500,000 distinct CDR3 sequences, 16% observed once, and the top ten hold 20% to 30%. The source material was CD8+ T cells from PBMCs. All receptors derive from a human donor in good health (CMV status not recorded). Some clones in this sample may be carry-over from other donors' samples.

The V call is TRBV19, the J call TRBJ2-1; TRBD2 agrees at 15 bases. CDR1 and CDR2 (germline): LNHDA, SQIVND (reference sequence). The CDR3 sequence is 16 residues long. J was trimmed by 6 bases and V by 5 bases; bases with no gene match: 5. The DNA for the CDR3 is TGTGCCAGTAGTGTCGGACTAGCGGGAGGGCGCAATGAGCAGTTCTTC. Its translation is CASSVGLAGGRNEQFF.

The V call is TRBV9, the J call TRBJ2-1, with D tentatively TRBD1 or TRBD2 (5 bases each). Germline V gives CDR1 SGDLS, CDR2 YYNGEE. V was clipped by 6 bases and J by 7 bases, with 14 bases between them. This CDR3 contains 13 residues. CDR3 sequence (DNA): TGTGCCAGCACCCGGGACGGAGAAAATGAGCAGTTCTTC. Amino acids: CASTRDGENEQFF.

This clonotype showed up many times. The rearrangement links TRBV28 to TRBJ2-1; D is uncertain. CDR1 MDHEN and CDR2 SYDVKM come from the germline V gene. V dropped 3 bases and J dropped 4 bases, with 16 bases sitting between them. The CDR3 has 16 amino acids. The CDR3 region is CASSLDPISLYNEQFF. The CDR3 DNA is TGTGCCAGCAGTTTGGATCCCATTAGCCTTTACAATGAGCAGTTCTTC.

The chain is built from TRBV4-1 and TRBJ2-3; tentative D call: TRBD1 (6 bases). Trimming left V 3 bases short and J 4 bases short, with 20 bases between. Germline V CDR1 and CDR2: MGHRA, YSYEKL. The CDR3 extends over 17 amino acids. The DNA of the CDR3 is TGCGCCAGCAGCCAGCAACAGGGACGGTCTGTCGCAGATACGCAGTATTTT. Translation gives CASSQQQGRSVADTQYF.

This clonotype appeared many times. The V gene is TRBV12-5, the J gene TRBJ1-2; D perhaps matches TRBD1 (6 bases). The length of the CDR3 is 15 residues. Germline CDR1 is LGHNT and CDR2 is FRNRAP. V shed 6 bases and J shed 6 bases, with 20 bases lying between them. For the CDR3, the DNA is TGTGCTAGTGGGGAGGGGGACACGATAGGCCATGGCTACACCTTC. Translating it yields CASGEGDTIGHGYTF.

This clonotype has just a few counts. J is TRBJ2-1 and V is TRBV6-5; D possibly corresponds to TRBD1 (5 bases). The CDR3 extends over 16 amino acids. Germline V lookup: CDR1 MNHEY, CDR2 SVGAGI. V lost 1 base and J 4 bases, leaving 14 bases between the germline ends. The CDR3 sequence: CASSYLNSDRYNEQFF. The CDR3 nucleotides are TGTGCCAGCAGTTACTTGAATTCTGACAGATACAATGAGCAGTTCTTC.

This clonotype was recorded once. The chain couples TRBV7-9 to TRBJ2-1; no reliable D call. The V end lost 5 bases, the J end lost 10 bases, and 12 bases lay between the germline ends. CDR3 length: 12 residues. The germline V gene has CDR1 SEHNR and CDR2 FQNEAQ (reference sequence). This CDR3 reads CASSMHSVEQFF. The DNA for the CDR3 is TGTGCCAGCAGCATGCACAGCGTCGAGCAGTTCTTC.

This clonotype was recorded at least ten times. J is TRBJ2-1 and V is TRBV12-3 or TRBV12-4, with 7 bases identical to TRBD2. J gave up 3 bases and V 5 bases, and 7 bases lay outside the gene matches. CDR3 size: 15 residues. CDR3 nucleotides: TGTGCCAGCAGTCTCAGCGGGAAGGTCTACAATGAGCAGTTCTTC. Amino acids: CASSLSGKVYNEQFF.